The sequence of this TCR beta chain was determined in a study of T-cell memory formation after mild COVID-19. Each CDR3 protein is one row after TCRdb ran MiXCR on the 5' RACE reads. The sample lists 540,000 or so distinct CDR3 sequences, 20% seen once, with around 12% in the top ten. The ends were cut back, 3 bases at V and 2 bases at J, with 15 bases in the middle. The CDR3 extends over 16 amino acids. This receptor was obtained from an adult woman who had mild COVID-19 (a few samples of this study predate the infection). Cell type and time point are not known. This sequence joins TRBV12-3 or TRBV12-4 and TRBJ2-3, with D hard to call. Sample: PBMCs or a T cell subset sorted from them (not recorded which). The DNA of the CDR3 is TGTGCCAGCAGTTTGGCCCCACTAATTTCCACAGATACGCAGTATTTT. Translation: CASSLAPLISTDTQYF.